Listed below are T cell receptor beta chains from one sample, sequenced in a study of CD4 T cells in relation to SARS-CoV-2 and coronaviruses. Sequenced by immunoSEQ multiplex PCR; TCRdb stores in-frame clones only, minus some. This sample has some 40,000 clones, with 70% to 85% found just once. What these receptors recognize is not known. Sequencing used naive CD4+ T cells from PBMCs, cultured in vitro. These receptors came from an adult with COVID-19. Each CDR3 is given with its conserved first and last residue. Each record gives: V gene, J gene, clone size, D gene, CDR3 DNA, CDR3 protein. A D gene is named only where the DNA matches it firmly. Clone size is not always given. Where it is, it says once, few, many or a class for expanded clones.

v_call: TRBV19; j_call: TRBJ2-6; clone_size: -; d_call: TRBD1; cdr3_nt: TGTGCCAGTAGTAAAAGACAGGGTTTTAGCTCTGGGGCCAACGTCCTGACTTTC; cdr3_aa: CASSKRQGFSSGANVLTF
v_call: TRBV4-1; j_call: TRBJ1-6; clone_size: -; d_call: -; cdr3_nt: TGCGCCAGCAGCCAAGTGGGCGGGGGGGCCGGTGGTTCACCCCTCCACTTT; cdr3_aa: CASSQVGGGAGGSPLHF
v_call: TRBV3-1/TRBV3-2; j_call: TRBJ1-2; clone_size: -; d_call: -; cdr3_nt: TGTGCCAGCAGCCAAGAAGGGTTATTAGGCTACACCTTC; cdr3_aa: CASSQEGLLGYTF
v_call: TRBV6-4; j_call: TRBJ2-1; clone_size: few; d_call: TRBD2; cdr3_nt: TGTGCCAGCAGTGCCGGGACTAGCGGGAACAATGAGCAGTTCTTC; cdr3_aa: CASSAGTSGNNEQFF
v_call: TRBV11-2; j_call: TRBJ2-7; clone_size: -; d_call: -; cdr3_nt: TGTGCCAGCAGCTTACTCCGAGCCACCTACGAGCAGTACTTC; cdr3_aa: CASSLLRATYEQYF
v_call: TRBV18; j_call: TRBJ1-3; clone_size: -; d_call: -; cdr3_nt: TGTGCCAGCTCACCACCCGGACAACTCGGCCCAGGAAACACCATATATTTT; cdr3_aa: CASSPPGQLGPGNTIYF
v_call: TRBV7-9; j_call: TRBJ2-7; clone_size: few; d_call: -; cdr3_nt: TGTGCCAGCAGCACGGGCAGAGGTTTCTACGAGCAGTACTTC; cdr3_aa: CASSTGRGFYEQYF
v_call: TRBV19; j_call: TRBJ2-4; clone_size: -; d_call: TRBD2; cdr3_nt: TGTGCCAGTAGTGCCAGACTAGCGGGAGTTATTCAGTACTTC; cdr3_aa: CASSARLAGVIQYF
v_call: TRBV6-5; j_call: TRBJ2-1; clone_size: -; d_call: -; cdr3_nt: TGTGCCAGCAAAAGTATCGATGAGCAGTTCTTC; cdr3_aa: CASKSIDEQFF
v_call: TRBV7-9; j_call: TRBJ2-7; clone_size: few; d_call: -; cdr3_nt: TGTGCCAGCAGCCGGGGTCGGGTCTTGCGACCCTTGGACTACGAGCAGTACTTC; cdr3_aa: CASSRGRVLRPLDYEQYF
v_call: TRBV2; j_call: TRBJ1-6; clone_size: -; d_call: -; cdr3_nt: TGTGCCAGCGGTCAGGGTATGGATTCACCCCTCCACTTT; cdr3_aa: CASGQGMDSPLHF
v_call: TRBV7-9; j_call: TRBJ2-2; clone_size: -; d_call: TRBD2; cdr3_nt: TGTGCCAGCAGCGTAGGGGCGGGGGTCACCAACACCGGGGAGCTGTTTTTT; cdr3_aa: CASSVGAGVTNTGELFF
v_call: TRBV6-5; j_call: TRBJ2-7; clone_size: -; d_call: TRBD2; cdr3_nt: TGTGCCAGCAGTTACAAACTAGCGGGAGTAGAGCAGTACTTC; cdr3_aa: CASSYKLAGVEQYF
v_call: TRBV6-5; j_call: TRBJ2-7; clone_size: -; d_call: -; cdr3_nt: TGTGCCAGCAGGCGCTCCTACGAGCAGTACTTC; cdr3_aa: CASRRSYEQYF
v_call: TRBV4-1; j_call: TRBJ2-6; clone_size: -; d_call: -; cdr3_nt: TGCGCCAGCAGCCCCGGACAGATCTCTGGGGCCAACGTCCTGACTTTC; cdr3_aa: CASSPGQISGANVLTF
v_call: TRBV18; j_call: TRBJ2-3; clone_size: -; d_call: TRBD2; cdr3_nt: TGTGCCAGCTCACCAGGGGCGGGAGTGGGCACAGATACGCAGTATTTT; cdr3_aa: CASSPGAGVGTDTQYF
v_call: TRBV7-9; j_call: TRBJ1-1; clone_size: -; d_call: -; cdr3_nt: TGTGCCAGCAGCCCAACGGGGGGGTGGGGGGACACTGAAGCTTTCTTT; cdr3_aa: CASSPTGGWGDTEAFF